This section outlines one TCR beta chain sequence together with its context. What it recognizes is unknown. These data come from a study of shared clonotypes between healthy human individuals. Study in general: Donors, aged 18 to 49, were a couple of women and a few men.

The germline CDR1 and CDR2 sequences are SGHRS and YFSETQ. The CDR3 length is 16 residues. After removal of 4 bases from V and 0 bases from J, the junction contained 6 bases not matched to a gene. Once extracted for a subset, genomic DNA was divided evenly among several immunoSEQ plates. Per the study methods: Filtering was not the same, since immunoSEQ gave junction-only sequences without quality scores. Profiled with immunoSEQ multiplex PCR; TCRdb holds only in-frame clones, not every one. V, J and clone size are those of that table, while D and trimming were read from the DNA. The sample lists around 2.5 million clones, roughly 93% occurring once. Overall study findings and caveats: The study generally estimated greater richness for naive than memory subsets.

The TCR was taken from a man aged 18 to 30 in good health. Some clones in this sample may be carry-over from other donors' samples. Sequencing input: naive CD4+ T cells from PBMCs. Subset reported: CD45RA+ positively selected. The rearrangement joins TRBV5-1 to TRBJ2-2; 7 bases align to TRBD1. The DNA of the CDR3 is TGCGCCAGCAGCCAGGGGACAGCAGCGAACACCGGGGAGCTGTTTTTT. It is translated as CASSQGTAANTGELFF.